This TCR beta chain derives from a study of shared clonotypes between healthy human individuals. General study points: What naive subsets generally showed was a larger estimated richness than memory subsets showed.

A remark on this clone: Its antigen is not known.

Trimming shortened V by 2 bases and J by 7 bases, and 12 bases separated the two germline ends. There are 14 residues in the CDR3. Looked up from germline, CDR1 is WSHSY and CDR2 is SAAADI. Naive CD8 populations comprised CD45RO-negative cells positively selected for CCR7, excluding terminally differentiated effector memory CD45RA+ cells. Running of the assay took place at deep level. In the original processing: Filtering differed, since immunoSEQ gave only junction sequences and no quality scores. The protocol was immunoSEQ multiplex PCR, while the TCRdb copy is restricted to in-frame clones and leaves out a portion. For V, J and clone size, that table is used; D and trimming come from the DNA. The sample lists hundreds of thousands of clones, around 96% occurring once.

The chain uses TRBV10-2 and TRBJ1-3; D possibly corresponds to TRBD1 (5 bases). The TCR was taken from a woman between 25 and 40 years old in good health. Material for sequencing was naive CD8+ T cells sorted from blood. The CDR3 spells CASSEVGRANTIYF. The CDR3 DNA reads as TGCGCCAGCAGTGAGGTGGGCAGGGCCAACACCATATATTTT.